The TCR beta chain described here comes from a study of PD-L1 blockade in urothelial cancer (dated by TCRdb to 2015 to 2018). In terms of the full investigation: Every patient began therapy in 2014 and was given atezolizumab 1,200 mg intravenously every 3 weeks. About nine tenths of the roughly 29 patients were identified as males with urothelial cancer of bladder origin, and a prior smoking history was reported by 18 of 29 patients. Patients had an ECOG performance status of 0 or 1 and had received between 0 and 3 prior chemotherapy regimens. Blood samples were analyzed at two time points: 3 weeks after treatment start (second dose) and 6 weeks after treatment start. Blood samples gave a median of around 140,000 T cells and tens of thousands of unique TCRs, with a median clonality of approximately 0.08. The study, an exploratory multi-omic analysis, examined somatic, immune and clinical correlates of response to PD-L1 blockade with atezolizumab in urothelial cancer. Pretreatment tumor samples and matched peripheral blood, collected serially before and after atezolizumab treatment, underwent TCR sequencing. Durable clinical benefit was defined as a progression-free survival longer than 6 months, and TCR features were additionally tested against progression-free survival and overall survival. In the same patients who had TCR sequencing, pretreatment tumors also underwent whole exome sequencing and RNA sequencing. Roughly 10 patients reached durable clinical benefit, while 20 patients did not. Pretreatment blood TCR-seq was available for fewer than 30 patients, at least one posttreatment blood collection was obtained for some 25 patients, and tumor TCR-seq was available for some 25 patients. General findings and caveats noted by the study authors: A pretreatment peripheral blood TCR clonality below the median was linked to improved progression-free and overall survival. Among patients with durable benefit, tumor-associated TCR clones showed greater expansion in peripheral blood 3 weeks after treatment started (n of about 21, p = 0.022). Because the sample size was small (n of about 29) and many exploratory analyses were performed, the results are intended to be hypothesis-generating.

The germline V gene specifies SGHTA as CDR1 and FQGNSA as CDR2. Trimming removed 5 bases from V and 4 bases from J; the gene matches leave 6 bases unexplained. The CDR3, from cysteine to phenylalanine, totals 14 residues. The read is trimmed to its CDR3 DNA, 42 bases read in frame from base 1. This clone has only a few counts. The target of this receptor is not known. Per-base quality was not reported, and no clone a single base away is much larger than it. Synthetic TCR analog templates were spiked into each PCR to estimate absolute template abundance from read counts. The immunoSEQ assay was used to amplify TCRbeta CDR3 regions from genomic DNA with bias-controlled V and J gene primers. Sequencing of rearranged TCRbeta segments was performed at approximately 20X coverage. The paper's processing steps were these. Clustering was used to correct sequencing errors, and CDR3s were annotated against IMGT to assign V, D and J genes. Out-of-frame and stop-codon sequences were excluded, and only productive TCRbeta rearrangements were used in downstream analyses. To compute clonality, Shannon entropy was normalized by the log of the number of unique productive sequences and then subtracted from one. Clones differing between time points or between blood and tumor were identified using Fisher's exact test with Benjamini-Hochberg correction, with an adjusted p below 0.01 applied as the threshold. In TCRdb, the immuneACCESS table is reduced to in-frame sequences with V and J assigned. These tables do not hold every clone; where another copy was compared, an unresolved V gene accounts for under half, and the others remain unexplained. That table is the source of V, J and clone size, and D and trimming were worked out from the DNA. The sample profile shows around 60,000 clones; around 81% of them were found once. The biggest ten clones account for 3.2% of the sample.

The time point label for this specimen denotes: pretreatment peripheral blood. A total of around 30 patients with locally advanced or metastatic urothelial carcinoma, treated at Memorial Sloan Kettering on a trial protocol, made up the cohort. Peripheral blood mononuclear cells were collected from each patient pretreatment and during treatment, giving between 1 and 8 total time points per patient. The Qiagen DNeasy Blood extraction kit was used to purify genomic DNA from total PBMCs and tumor samples. PBMCs were collected pretreatment and during treatment, and were isolated and stored as previously described.

The TCR comes from a man between 65 and 80 years old with urothelial cancer. Sequenced material: PBMCs, taken around atezolizumab (anti-PD-L1) treatment. This sequence uses TRBV7-2 and TRBJ2-7, and 9 junction bases match TRBD2. The sequenced DNA: TGTGCCAGCAGCGCGGGACTAGCTAATTACGAGCAGTACTTC. This translates into CASSAGLANYEQYF.